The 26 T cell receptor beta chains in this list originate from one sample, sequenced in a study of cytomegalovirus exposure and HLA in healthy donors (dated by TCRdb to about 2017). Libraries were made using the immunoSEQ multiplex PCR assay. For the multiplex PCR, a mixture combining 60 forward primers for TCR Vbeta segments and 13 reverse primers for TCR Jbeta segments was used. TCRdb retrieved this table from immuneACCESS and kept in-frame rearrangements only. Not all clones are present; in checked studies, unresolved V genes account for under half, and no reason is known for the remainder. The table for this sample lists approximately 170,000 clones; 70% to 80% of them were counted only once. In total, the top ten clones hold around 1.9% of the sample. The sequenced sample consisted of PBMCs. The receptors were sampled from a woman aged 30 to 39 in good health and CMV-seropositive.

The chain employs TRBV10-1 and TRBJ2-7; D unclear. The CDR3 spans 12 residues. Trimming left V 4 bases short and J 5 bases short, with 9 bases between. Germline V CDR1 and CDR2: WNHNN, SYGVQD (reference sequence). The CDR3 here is CASSGTDHEQYF. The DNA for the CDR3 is TGCGCCAGCAGTGGCACAGATCACGAGCAGTACTTC.

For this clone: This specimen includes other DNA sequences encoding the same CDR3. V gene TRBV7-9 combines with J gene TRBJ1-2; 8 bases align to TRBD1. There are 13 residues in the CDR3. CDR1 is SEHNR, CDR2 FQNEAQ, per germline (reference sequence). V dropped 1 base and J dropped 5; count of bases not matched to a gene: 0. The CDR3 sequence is CASSLGQGYGYTF. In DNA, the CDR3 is TGTGCCAGCAGCTTAGGACAGGGGTATGGCTACACCTTC.

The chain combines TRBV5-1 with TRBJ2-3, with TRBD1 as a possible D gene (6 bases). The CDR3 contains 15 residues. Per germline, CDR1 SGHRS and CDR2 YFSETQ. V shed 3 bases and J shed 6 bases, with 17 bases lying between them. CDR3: CASSSYRVPGDTQYF. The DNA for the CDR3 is TGCGCCAGCAGCTCCTACAGGGTTCCTGGGGATACGCAGTATTTT.

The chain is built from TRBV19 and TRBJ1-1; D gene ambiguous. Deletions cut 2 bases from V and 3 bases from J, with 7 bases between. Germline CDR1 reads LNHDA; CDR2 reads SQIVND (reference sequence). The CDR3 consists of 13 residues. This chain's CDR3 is CASSIFSYTEAFF. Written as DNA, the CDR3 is TGTGCCAGTAGTATATTTTCCTACACTGAAGCTTTCTTT.

For the CDR3, the DNA is TGCAGCGTTGAGGAGGCGGGGGGATACAATGAGCAGTTCTTC. It translates to CSVEEAGGYNEQFF. The chain is built from TRBV29-1 and TRBJ2-1; 8 bases agree with TRBD2. The CDR3 loop spans 14 amino acids. V was clipped by 3 bases and J by 4 bases; unmatched bases: 5. CDR1 SQVTM and CDR2 ANQGSEA come from the germline V gene.

The CDR3 loop reads CSVKGLVWGNEQFF. The DNA for the CDR3 is TGCAGCGTTAAGGGACTAGTTTGGGGAAATGAGCAGTTCTTC. The chain uses TRBV29-1 and TRBJ2-1; TRBD2 matches at 8 bases. The trim removed 5 bases at V and 7 bases at J, leaving 10 bases unmatched. CDR1 and CDR2 (germline): SQVTM, ANQGSEA. CDR3 size: 14 residues.

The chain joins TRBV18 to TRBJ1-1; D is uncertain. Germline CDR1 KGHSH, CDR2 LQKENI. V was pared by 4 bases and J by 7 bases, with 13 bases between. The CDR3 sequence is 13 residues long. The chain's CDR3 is CASSLTEGGEAFF. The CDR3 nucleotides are TGTGCCAGCTCACTAACGGAGGGAGGTGAAGCTTTCTTT.

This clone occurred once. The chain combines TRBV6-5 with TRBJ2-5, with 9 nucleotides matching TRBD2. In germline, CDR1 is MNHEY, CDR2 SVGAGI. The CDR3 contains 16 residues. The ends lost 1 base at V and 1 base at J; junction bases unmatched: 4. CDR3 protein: CASSYLAGVSQETQYF. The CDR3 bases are TGTGCCAGCAGTTACTTAGCGGGAGTAAGCCAAGAGACCCAGTACTTC.

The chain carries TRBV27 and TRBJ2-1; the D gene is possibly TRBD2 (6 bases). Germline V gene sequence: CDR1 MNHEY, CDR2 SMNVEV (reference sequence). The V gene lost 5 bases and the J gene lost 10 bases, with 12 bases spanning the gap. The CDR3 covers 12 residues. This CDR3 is CASSHPSAEQFF. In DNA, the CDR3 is TGTGCCAGCAGTCACCCTAGCGCCGAGCAGTTCTTC.

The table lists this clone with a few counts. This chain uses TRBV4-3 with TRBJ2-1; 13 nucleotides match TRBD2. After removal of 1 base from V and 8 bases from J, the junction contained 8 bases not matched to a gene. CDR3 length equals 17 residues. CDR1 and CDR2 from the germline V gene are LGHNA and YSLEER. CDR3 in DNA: TGCGCCAGCAGCCAAGCTTTGGGACTAGCGGGACTCGATGAGCAGTTCTTC. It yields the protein CASSQALGLAGLDEQFF.

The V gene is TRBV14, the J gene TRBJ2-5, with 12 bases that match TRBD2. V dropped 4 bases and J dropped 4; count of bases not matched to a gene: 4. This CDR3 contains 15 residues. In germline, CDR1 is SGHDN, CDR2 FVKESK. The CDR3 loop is CASSPLAGGGETQYF. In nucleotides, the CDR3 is TGTGCCAGCAGCCCACTAGCGGGGGGCGGAGAGACCCAGTACTTC. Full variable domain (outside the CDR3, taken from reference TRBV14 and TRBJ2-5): EAGVTQFPSHSVIEKGQTVTLRCDPISGHDNLYWYRRVMGKEIKFLLHFVKESKQDESGMPNNRFLAERTGGTYSTLKVQPAELEDSGVYFCASSPLAGGGETQYFGPGTRLLVL.

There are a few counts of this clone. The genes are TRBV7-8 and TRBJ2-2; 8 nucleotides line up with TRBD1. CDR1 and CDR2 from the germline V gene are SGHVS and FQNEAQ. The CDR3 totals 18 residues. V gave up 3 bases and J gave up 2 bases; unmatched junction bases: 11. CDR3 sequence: CASSFGRQGLLNTGELFF. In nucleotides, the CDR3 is TGTGCCAGCAGCTTTGGGAGACAGGGGTTGCTAAACACCGGGGAGCTGTTTTTT.

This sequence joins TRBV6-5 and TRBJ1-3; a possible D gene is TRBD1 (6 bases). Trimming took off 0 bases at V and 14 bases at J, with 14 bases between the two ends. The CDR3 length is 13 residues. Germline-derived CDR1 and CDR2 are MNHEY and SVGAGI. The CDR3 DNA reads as TGTGCCAGCAGTTACTCGACAGGATCATCTGTATATTTT. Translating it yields CASSYSTGSSVYF.

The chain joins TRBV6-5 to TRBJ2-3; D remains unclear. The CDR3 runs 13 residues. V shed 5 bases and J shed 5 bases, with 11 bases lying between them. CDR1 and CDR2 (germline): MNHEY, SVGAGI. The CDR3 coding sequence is TGTGCCAGCAGTACTATATACGGAGATACGCAGTATTTT. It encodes CASSTIYGDTQYF.

The CDR3 nucleotides read TGTGCCAGCAGCGTAGGACAGAGGATCACCTTC. It specifies CASSVGQRITF. The genes are TRBV9 and TRBJ1-2; D perhaps matches TRBD1 (5 bases). The V gene's germline CDR1 is SGDLS and CDR2 YYNGEE. The CDR3 extends over 11 amino acids. V dropped 0 bases and J dropped 13 bases, with 10 bases sitting between them.

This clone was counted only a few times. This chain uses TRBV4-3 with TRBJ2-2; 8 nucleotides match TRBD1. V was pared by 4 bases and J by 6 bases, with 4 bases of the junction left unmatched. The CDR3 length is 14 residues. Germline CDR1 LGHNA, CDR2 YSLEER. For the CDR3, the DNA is TGCGCCAGCAGCCCCGCGACAGGGGCCGGGGAGCTGTTTTTT. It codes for CASSPATGAGELFF.

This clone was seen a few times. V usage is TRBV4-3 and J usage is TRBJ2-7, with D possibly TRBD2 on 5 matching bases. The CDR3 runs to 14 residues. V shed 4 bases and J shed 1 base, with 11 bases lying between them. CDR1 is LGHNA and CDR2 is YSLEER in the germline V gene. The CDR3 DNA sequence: TGCGCCAGCAGCCCAAACGGGATTTCCTACGAGCAGTACTTC. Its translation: CASSPNGISYEQYF.

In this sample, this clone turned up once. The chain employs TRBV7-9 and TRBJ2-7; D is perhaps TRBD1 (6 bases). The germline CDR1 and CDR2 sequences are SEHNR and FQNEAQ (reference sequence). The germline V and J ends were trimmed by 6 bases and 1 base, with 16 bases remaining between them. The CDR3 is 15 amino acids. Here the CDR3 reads CASSGRDTSSYEQYF. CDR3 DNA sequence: TGTGCCAGCAGTGGCCGGGACACCAGTTCCTACGAGCAGTACTTC.

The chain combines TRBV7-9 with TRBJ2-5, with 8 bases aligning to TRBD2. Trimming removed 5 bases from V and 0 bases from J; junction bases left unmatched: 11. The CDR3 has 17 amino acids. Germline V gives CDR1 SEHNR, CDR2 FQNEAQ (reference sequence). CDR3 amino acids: CASSVNIAGSYQETQYF. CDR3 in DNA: TGTGCCAGCAGCGTAAATATAGCGGGAAGTTACCAAGAGACCCAGTACTTC. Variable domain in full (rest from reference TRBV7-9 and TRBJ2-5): DTGVSQNPRHKITKRGQNVTFRCDPISEHNRLYWYRQTLGQGPEFLTYFQNEAQLEKSRLLSDRFSAERPKGSFSTLEIQRTEQGDSAMYLCASSVNIAGSYQETQYFGPGTRLLVL.

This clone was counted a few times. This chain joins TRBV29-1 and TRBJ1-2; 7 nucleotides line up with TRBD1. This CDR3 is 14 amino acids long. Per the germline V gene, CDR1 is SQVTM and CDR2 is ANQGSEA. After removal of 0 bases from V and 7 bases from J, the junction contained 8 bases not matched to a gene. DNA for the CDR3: TGCAGCGTTGAAGATCGAGGGGGCCGCGCTGGCTACACCTTC. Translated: CSVEDRGGRAGYTF.

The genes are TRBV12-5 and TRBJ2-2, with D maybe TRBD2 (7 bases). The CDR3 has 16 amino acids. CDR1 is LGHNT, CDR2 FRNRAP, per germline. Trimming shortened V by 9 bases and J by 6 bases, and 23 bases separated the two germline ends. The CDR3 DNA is TGTGCTAGCAGCTCCTGGGGGGGCGCCGGCGCCGGGGAGCTGTTTTTT. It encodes CASSSWGGAGAGELFF.

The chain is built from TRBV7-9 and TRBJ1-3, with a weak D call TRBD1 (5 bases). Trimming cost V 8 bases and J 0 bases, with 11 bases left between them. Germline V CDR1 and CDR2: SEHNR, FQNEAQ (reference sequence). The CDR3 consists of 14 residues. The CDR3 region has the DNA TGTGCCAGCGAAGACAGAGTCTCTGGAAACACCATATATTTT. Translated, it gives CASEDRVSGNTIYF.

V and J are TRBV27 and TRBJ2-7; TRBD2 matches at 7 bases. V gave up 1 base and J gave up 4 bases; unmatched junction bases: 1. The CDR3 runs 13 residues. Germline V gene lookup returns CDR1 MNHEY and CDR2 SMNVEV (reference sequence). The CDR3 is CASSLLRGYEQYF. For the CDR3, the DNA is TGTGCCAGCAGTTTATTGCGGGGGTACGAGCAGTACTTC.

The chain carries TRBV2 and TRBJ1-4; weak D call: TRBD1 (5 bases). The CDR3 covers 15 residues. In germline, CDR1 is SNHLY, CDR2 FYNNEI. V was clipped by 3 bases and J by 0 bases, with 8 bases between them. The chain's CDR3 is CASSDGGTTNEKLFF. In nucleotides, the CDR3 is TGTGCCAGCAGTGACGGGGGGACAACTAATGAAAAACTGTTTTTT.

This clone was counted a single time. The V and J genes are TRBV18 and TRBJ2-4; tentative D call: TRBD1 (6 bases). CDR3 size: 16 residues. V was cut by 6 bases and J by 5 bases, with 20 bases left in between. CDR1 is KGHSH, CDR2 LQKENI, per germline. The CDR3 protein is CASSSLPGHWENIQYF. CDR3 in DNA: TGTGCCAGCTCCTCACTCCCGGGACACTGGGAAAACATTCAGTACTTC.

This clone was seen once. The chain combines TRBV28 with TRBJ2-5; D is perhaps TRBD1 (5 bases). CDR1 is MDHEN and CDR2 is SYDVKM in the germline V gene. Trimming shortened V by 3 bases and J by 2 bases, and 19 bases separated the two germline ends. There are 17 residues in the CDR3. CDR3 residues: CASSFFGRGTRQETQYF. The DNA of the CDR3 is TGTGCCAGCAGTTTTTTTGGAAGGGGAACCCGTCAAGAGACCCAGTACTTC.